Here is one TCR beta chain with its context. The entry originates in a study of blood T cell repertoires in COVID-19. Authors' analysis steps: Counts of nucleated cells, estimated from reference gene primer amplification, were obtained. Data came from immunoSEQ multiplex PCR; TCRdb stores just in-frame clones and leaves some out. The V and J calls and the clone size are those of that table, but D and trimming were determined from the DNA. Of approximately 300,000 clones listed, around 90% were seen once; the top ten hold approximately 7.5%. CDR1 and CDR2 from the germline V gene are GTSNPN and SVGIG (reference sequence). V was cut by 7 bases and J by 0 bases, with 15 bases left in between. This CDR3 is 14 amino acids long.

This chain joins TRBV30 and TRBJ1-1; D call uncertain. This clonotype was sampled from a woman aged 25-40 years with COVID-19, enrolled during active disease. Sequencing was carried out using peripheral blood. CDR3 loop: CASVRDTVNTEAFF. In nucleotides, the CDR3 is TGTGCCTCGGTGAGGGATACAGTGAACACTGAAGCTTTCTTT. The full variable domain, in which reference TRBV30 and TRBJ1-1 provide the parts outside the CDR3, is SQTIHQWPATLVQPVGSPLSLECTVEGTSNPNLYWYRQAAGRGLQLLFYSVGIGQISSEVPQNLSASRPQDRQFILSSKKLLLSDSGFYLCASVRDTVNTEAFFGQGTRLTVV.